A selection of T cell receptor beta chains follows, all from one sample in a study of radiation and T cells in renal cell carcinoma. This table comes from immunoSEQ multiplex PCR, and its TCRdb copy is limited to in-frame clones, with some not included. The sample lists approximately 61,000 clones, around 80% occurring once. Source: blood, taken from a patient whose treatment included radiotherapy and nephrectomy. These TCRs come from a man aged 55 to 70 with renal cell carcinoma. CDR3s include the opening cysteine and the closing phenylalanine or tryptophan. Fields, in order: CDR3 DNA, CDR3 protein, D gene, J gene, clone size, V gene. The D gene is left open where the match is weak. Rows give clone size only sometimes, using once, few, many, or a class for an expanded clone.

TGCGCCAGCAGTGAGACCCAGTCCTACAATGAGCAGTTCTTC	CASSETQSYNEQFF	-	TRBJ2-1	-	TRBV10-1
TGTGCCTGGACTCCAGGGGACCCTAGCACAGATACGCAGTATTTT	CAWTPGDPSTDTQYF	-	TRBJ2-3	once	TRBV30
TGCGCCAGCAGCTTAGATACAGGGAACACCGGGGAGCTGTTTTTT	CASSLDTGNTGELFF	-	TRBJ2-2	-	TRBV5-1
TGTGCCAGTAGTGCGGGGGGATTGACTGAAGCTTTCTTT	CASSAGGLTEAFF	-	TRBJ1-1	-	TRBV19
TGCGCCAGCAGCTTGGCCCGGGGGGACCTCCAAGAGACCCAGTACTTC	CASSLARGDLQETQYF	TRBD2	TRBJ2-5	few	TRBV5-1
TGTGCCAGCAGCAAATTTAGTCAGCCCCAGCATTTT	CASSKFSQPQHF	-	TRBJ1-5	-	TRBV21-1
TGTGCCAGCAGCGTAGGGGGGACCGAGGGCTACACCTTC	CASSVGGTEGYTF	-	TRBJ1-2	-	TRBV9
TGTGCCATCACAGGGGGCGCGACTGGAAACACCATATATTTT	CAITGGATGNTIYF	TRBD1	TRBJ1-3	-	TRBV10-3
TGTGCCAGCAGCCCAACCGGGACAGGGGGGACTGAGCAGTTCTTC	CASSPTGTGGTEQFF	TRBD1	TRBJ2-1	-	TRBV13
TGTGCCGGGGCCCTTGACAATGAGCAGTTCTTC	CAGALDNEQFF	-	TRBJ2-1	-	TRBV2
TGCGCCAGCAGCCAAGATGGGTCGGGGGCTAGCGGGGGGGACACAGATACGCAGTATTTT	CASSQDGSGASGGDTDTQYF	TRBD2	TRBJ2-3	many	TRBV4-3
TGTGCCAGCACAATTAGCGGGAGTAGCAATGAGCAGTTCTTC	CASTISGSSNEQFF	TRBD2	TRBJ2-1	-	TRBV6-5
TGTGCCATCAGTCCCGGGGACAGGGCAAGAGGCTACACCTTC	CAISPGDRARGYTF	TRBD1	TRBJ1-2	once	TRBV10-3
TGTGCCAGCAGCCCTAGCGGGAGGGCCTACAATGAGCAGTTCTTC	CASSPSGRAYNEQFF	TRBD2	TRBJ2-1	-	TRBV7-3
TGTGCCAGTAGTACATTGGGGGTCTATGGCTACACCTTC	CASSTLGVYGYTF	-	TRBJ1-2	-	TRBV19